The 4 T cell receptor beta chains below were found in one sample sequenced in a study of shared clonotypes between healthy human individuals. Sequenced by immunoSEQ multiplex PCR; TCRdb stores in-frame clones only, minus some. The sample has 2 million to 2.5 million clones, 93% seen once; the top ten hold under 0.45%. The material sequenced was naive CD4+ T cells from PBMCs. Regarding subset: CD45RA+ positively selected. The source of these receptors is a young man in good health. Some clones in this sample may be carry-over from other donors' samples.

This chain connects TRBV28 to TRBJ2-5; 15 positions agree with TRBD2. There are 20 residues in the CDR3. Germline CDR1 reads MDHEN; CDR2 reads SYDVKM. With 6 bases clipped from V and 7 bases from J, the junction kept 21 bases outside the gene matches. The chain's CDR3 is CASSSPGLAGGADRRGTQYF. CDR3 sequence (DNA): TGTGCCAGCAGCAGCCCGGGACTAGCGGGAGGCGCTGACCGTAGGGGGACCCAGTACTTC. Complete variable domain (other parts from reference TRBV28 and TRBJ2-5): DVKVTQSSRYLVKRTGEKVFLECVQDMDHENMFWYRQDPGLGLRLIYFSYDVKMKEKGDIPEGYSVSREKKERFSLILESASTNQTSMYLCASSSPGLAGGADRRGTQYFGPGTRLLVL.

J is TRBJ2-7 and V is TRBV7-2; either TRBD1 or TRBD2 may fit D (5 bases each). V was cut by 3 bases and J by 4 bases, with 13 bases left in between. The CDR3 is 14 residues long. Germline V CDR1 and CDR2: SGHTA, FQGNSA. The CDR3 nucleotides are TGTGCCAGCAGCTTGAGGGGTTTAGGTTACGAGCAGTACTTC. It translates to CASSLRGLGYEQYF. Drawing the rest from reference TRBV7-2 and TRBJ2-7, the complete variable domain is GAGVSQSPSNKVTEKGKDVELRCDPISGHTALYWYRQSLGQGLEFLIYFQGNSAPDKSGLPSDRFSAERTGGSVSTLTIQRTQQEDSAVYLCASSLRGLGYEQYFGPGTRLTVT.

There are a few counts of this clone. The J gene is TRBJ2-7, the V gene TRBV7-3; TRBD1 matches 9 bases. Germline values: CDR1 SGHTA, CDR2 FQGTGA. The CDR3 length is 15 residues. J gave up 2 bases and V 5 bases, and 7 bases lay outside the gene matches. The CDR3 region has the DNA TGTGCCAGCAGCCTCCAGGGGACAGGGCCCTACGAGCAGTACTTC. The encoded protein is CASSLQGTGPYEQYF.

The genes are TRBV20-1 and TRBJ1-2; D not resolved. Trimming cost V 3 bases and J 8 bases, with 10 bases left between them. The CDR3 loop spans 11 amino acids. Germline V CDR1 and CDR2: DFQATT, SNEGSKA (reference sequence). In DNA, the CDR3 is TGCAGTGCTAGCAGAGCTCAGGGCTACACCTTC. The encoded protein is CSASRAQGYTF.